Included here is one T cell receptor (beta chain) sequence, with context. Trimming left V 2 bases short and J 4 bases short, with 11 bases between. Germline V gives CDR1 SGHDN, CDR2 FVKESK. This CDR3 spans 15 amino acids. The data were obtained in a study of T cell changes during pregnancy in multiple sclerosis. The table came from immunoSEQ multiplex PCR; TCRdb's copy has only in-frame clones and leaves some out. The sample has roughly 90,000 clones, around 93% seen once. The receptor's source is a female donor in good health, enrolled as a control in a pregnancy study. The chain is built from TRBV14 and TRBJ1-4, with D perhaps TRBD1 (6 bases). The sample here was peripheral blood, taken in the first trimester of pregnancy. CDR3 coding DNA: TGTGCCAGCAGCCAATGGCAGGGGTTTAATGAAAAACTGTTTTTT. Translated, it gives CASSQWQGFNEKLFF.